This T cell receptor (beta chain) was recovered during a study of blood T cells in healthy people across ages. Study-level information: Roughly one uniquely barcoded beta molecule per two T cells was captured. The study, taken as a whole, reports: Long-lived donors had more naive CD4+ cells and higher diversity than aged donors. With donor CMV status unknown, expanded clonotype changes were possibly confounded.

Germline CDR1 and CDR2: MDHEN and SYDVKM. Trimming stripped 0 bases from V and 2 bases from J, with 10 bases between. The CDR3 runs to 15 residues. In the case of this clonotype: Its target is not known.

Alongside a J-beta primer mix, a sample-barcoded 5' primer served in a second PCR lasting roughly 6 to 12 cycles. TCRdb recomputed calls from the 5' RACE reads with MiXCR, one row per CDR3 protein. The sample yields fewer than 2,000,000 distinct CDR3 sequences, 35% to 50% seen once. The clonotype was recovered from a human donor in good health. Sequences were obtained from blood. The chain uses TRBV28 and TRBJ1-1; maybe TRBD1 (5 bases). The CDR3 DNA sequence: TGTGCCAGCAGTTTATGGGGGGGATCTAACACTGAAGCTTTCTTT. It encodes CASSLWGGSNTEAFF.